The source of this TCR beta chain is a study of cytomegalovirus exposure and HLA in healthy donors. Whole-study findings and limits: V- and J-gene trimming of TCR beta was linked (in a later analysis) to a missense DCLRE1C variant. For most TCR beta V segments, an earlier analysis put the productive rate at about 90% or about 30% of the time. It was assumed in the presence/absence analyses that sequencing depth was roughly uniform across donors.

In the PCR, 60 Vbeta and 13 Jbeta primers were used. Generated by immunoSEQ multiplex PCR, the TCRdb table keeps only in-frame clones and is missing some. The sample lists over 75,000 clones; less than 75% were seen once. V shed 5 bases and J shed 5 bases, with 13 bases lying between them. CDR3 length: 14 amino acids. Germline V gene sequence: CDR1 MDHEN, CDR2 SYDVKM. Only a few counts were recorded for this clone. The antigen remains undetermined. The clonotype comes from a man younger than 45 in good health and CMV-seronegative. This rearrangement joins TRBV28 to TRBJ1-5, with D maybe TRBD1 (6 bases). Sequencing was done on a sample of PBMCs. CDR3 region: CASSPWTVDQPQHF. The DNA of the CDR3 is TGTGCCAGCAGTCCCTGGACAGTTGATCAGCCCCAGCATTTT.